This entry features one T cell receptor (beta chain) sequence. Antigen specificity is unknown. The data derive from a study of blood T cells in healthy people across ages. Using a J-beta primer mix together with a sample-barcoded 5' primer, a second PCR was run for about 7 to 12 cycles. TCRdb recomputed calls from the 5' RACE reads with MiXCR, one row per CDR3 protein. The repertoire consists of about 970,000 distinct CDR3 sequences, with roughly 51% occurring once and the leading ten covering about a fifth. Each donor supplied roughly 9.2 milliliters of peripheral blood. Trimming removed 5 bases from V and 13 bases from J, with 17 bases in between. This CDR3 has 12 residues. Regarding the study as a whole: Aged donors had fewer naive CD4+ cells and lower diversity than long-lived donors. It was not possible, with unsorted PBMCs, to conclusively compare naive and antigen-experienced cells. TCR beta diversity, measured per million T cells, fell in a roughly linear way with age.

The sequence was collected from a woman aged 55-70 years in good health. V usage is TRBV12-3 or TRBV12-4 and J usage is TRBJ2-5; tentatively, D is TRBD2 (5 bases). Sequencing was done on a sample of blood. The CDR3 region has the DNA TGTGCCAGCAGTACCTGGACTGGCCGGGGGTACTTC. It is translated as CASSTWTGRGYF.